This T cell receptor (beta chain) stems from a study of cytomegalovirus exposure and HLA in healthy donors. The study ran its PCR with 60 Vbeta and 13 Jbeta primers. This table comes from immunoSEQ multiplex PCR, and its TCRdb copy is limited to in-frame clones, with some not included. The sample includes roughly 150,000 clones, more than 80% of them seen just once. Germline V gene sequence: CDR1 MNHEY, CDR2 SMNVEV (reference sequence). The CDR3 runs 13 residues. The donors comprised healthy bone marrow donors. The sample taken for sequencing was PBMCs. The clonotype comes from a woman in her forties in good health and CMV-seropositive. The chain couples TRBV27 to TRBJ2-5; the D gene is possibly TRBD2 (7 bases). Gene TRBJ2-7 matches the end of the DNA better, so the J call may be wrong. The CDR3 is CASSVRRGGEQYF. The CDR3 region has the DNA TGTGCCAGTTCCGTAAGGAGGGGGGGCGAGCAGTACTTC.